This T cell receptor beta chain is drawn from a study of T-cell memory formation after mild COVID-19. Study-wide background: TCR clusters largely stayed donor specific.

Germline-derived CDR1 and CDR2 are SGHNT and YENEEA. Trimming at V came to 0 bases and at J to 6 bases, leaving 7 bases not matched to a gene. This CDR3 has 16 residues. TCR alpha and TCR beta cDNA libraries carrying sample barcodes and UMIs were produced by 5'RACE using constant-segment primers. From the 5' RACE reads, TCRdb called clonotypes with MiXCR, one entry per CDR3 protein. The profile shows just under 550,000 distinct CDR3 sequences, roughly 22% of them singletons. The chain combines TRBV11-3 with TRBJ2-1, with TRBD2 matching over 8 bases. This clonotype was obtained from an adult woman who had mild COVID-19 (a few samples of this study predate the infection). Cell type and time point are not known. Input material: PBMCs or a T cell subset sorted from them (not recorded which). CDR3 nucleotides: TGTGCCAGCAGCTTAGAGGAGCTAGCGGGTGGCAATGAGCAGTTCTTC. Translated, it gives CASSLEELAGGNEQFF.